This paragraph reports one T cell receptor beta chain. The antigen is unknown. This could be a read error, since a much larger clone is one nucleotide away. No conserved phenylalanine or tryptophan is present at the end of the CDR3, so a read error is the likely explanation. This library used 300 to 500 ng RNA and molecular barcoded adaptors spanning alpha/delta and beta/gamma chains. MiXCR, applied by TCRdb to the reads, yields one record per CDR3 protein. This table holds approximately 41,000 distinct CDR3 sequences, roughly 12% found once. The data stem from a study of read filtering for tumor transcriptome and immune sequencing. Looking at the study overall: Roughly 8 patients were R-ISS I, around 15 were R-ISS II, roughly 7 were R-ISS III. DNase treatment preceded whole-transcriptome library preparation.

Overall study results and limits: Compared with RNA-seq, IR-seq gave much higher clonotype depth and reliability.

Every patient had bone marrow sampled while the disease was active. Trimming took off 1 base at V and 1 base at J, with 11 bases between the two ends. The CDR3 has 16 residues. Germline V lookup: CDR1 LGHDT, CDR2 YNNKEL (reference sequence). J is TRBJ1-5 and V is TRBV3-1; D gene ambiguous. Material for sequencing was a population of CD138-negative cells sorted from bone marrow. The source of this sequence is a donor at least 40 years old with multiple myeloma. CDR3 sequence reads: CASSQGRGRSNQPQHL. Here the CDR3 DNA reads TGTGCCAGCAGCCAAGGACGAGGGAGAAGCAATCAGCCCCAGCATCTT.